Listed here are 6 T cell receptor beta chains from one sample, sequenced in a study of cytomegalovirus exposure and HLA in healthy donors. Clones were read by immunoSEQ multiplex PCR, and TCRdb kept only the in-frame ones, dropping some. The sample yields 90,000 or so clones, about 85% seen once. Specimen: PBMCs. These TCRs come from a man between 18 and 29 years old in good health and CMV-seropositive.

This chain joins TRBV18 and TRBJ2-6, with TRBD2 as a possible D gene (5 bases). From germline, CDR1 is KGHSH and CDR2 LQKENI. CDR3 length: 16 amino acids. V lost 0 bases, J lost 2 bases, and 8 bases lay in between. In DNA form, the CDR3 reads TGTGCCAGCTCACCACCTGAGGGCGCTGGGGCCAACGTCCTGACTTTC. This gives the protein CASSPPEGAGANVLTF.

This rearrangement joins TRBV29-1 to TRBJ2-4; 7 nucleotides match TRBD1. Per the germline V gene, CDR1 is SQVTM and CDR2 is ANQGSEA. This CDR3 region has 15 residues. V shed 6 bases, J shed 3 bases, and the junction held 11 bases outside the gene matches. CDR3: CSVLGTGESKNIQYF. The CDR3 nucleotides are TGCAGCGTCCTGGGAACAGGGGAAAGCAAAAACATTCAGTACTTC. Variable domain in full (rest from reference TRBV29-1 and TRBJ2-4): SAVISQKPSRDICQRGTSLTIQCQVDSQVTMMFWYRQQPGQSLTLIATANQGSEATYESGFVIDKFPISRPNLTFSTLTVSNMSPEDSSIYLCSVLGTGESKNIQYFGAGTRLSVL.

The chain carries TRBV11-2 and TRBJ2-7; 7 positions match TRBD1. Germline CDR1 SGHAT, CDR2 FQNNGV. V shed 1 base, J shed 4 bases, and the junction held 7 bases outside the gene matches. The CDR3 contains 15 residues. Written as DNA, the CDR3 is TGTGCCAGCAGCTTAGGTCCCGGGACAGTTTACGAGCAGTACGTC. It codes for CASSLGPGTVYEQYV.

The rearrangement joins TRBV4-2 to TRBJ2-7, with 9 nucleotides matching TRBD1. Germline CDR1 is LGHNA and CDR2 is YNFKEQ. The CDR3 sequence is 15 residues long. V lost 1 base and J lost 3; bases outside the gene matches: 4. The CDR3 DNA is TGTGCCAGCAGCCAAGCGGGACAGGGTAACTACGAGCAGTACTTC. This translates into CASSQAGQGNYEQYF.

This clone was recorded once. The chain recombines TRBV12-5 with TRBJ1-1; D remains unclear. This CDR3 comprises 14 residues. The germline V gene encodes CDR1 LGHNT and CDR2 FRNRAP. V lost 5 bases and J lost 2, with 12 bases in between. The CDR3 here is CASGRADRNTEAFF. For the CDR3, the DNA is TGTGCTAGTGGTCGAGCGGACCGCAACACTGAAGCTTTCTTT.

This rearrangement joins TRBV29-1 to TRBJ2-3, with D unclear. Germline V gene sequence: CDR1 SQVTM, CDR2 ANQGSEA. This CDR3 spans 14 amino acids. V dropped 6 bases and J dropped 0 bases, with 13 bases sitting between them. In nucleotides, the CDR3 is TGCAGCGTGAACGTGGAACAGAGCACAGATACGCAGTATTTT. This translates into CSVNVEQSTDTQYF.